Below, one TCR beta chain is given with its context. Patients of the Seattle cohort, enrolled during active infection, were followed longitudinally. The data derive from a study of blood T cell repertoires in COVID-19. As for the study in general: The United States, Italy and Spain were the sources of the acute and convalescent COVID-19 samples. PBMCs, B-cell-depleted T cells, or T cells provided the cDNA or gDNA that made up the material.

In the study's own analysis: Amplified reference gene primers provided the basis for estimating nucleated cell counts. The table came from immunoSEQ multiplex PCR; TCRdb's copy has only in-frame clones and leaves some out. The V and J calls and clone size are taken from that table; D and trimming were inferred from the DNA. The table includes about 69,000 clones, 86% detected once. CDR1 is MNHEY, CDR2 SVGAGI, per germline. After removal of 6 bases from V and 10 bases from J, the junction contained 6 bases not matched to a gene. This CDR3 region has 13 residues. Sequencing was performed on peripheral blood. The sequence was collected from a man aged 35-49 years with COVID-19, enrolled during active disease. The J gene is TRBJ1-1, the V gene TRBV6-5; TRBD1 aligns across 12 bases. This CDR3 reads CASSGDRGLVAFF. The CDR3 region has the DNA TGTGCCAGCAGCGGGGACAGGGGGCTGGTAGCTTTCTTT.